This T cell receptor (beta chain) was identified during a study of T cell clusters in autoimmune cytopenias. Study in general: A median of about 50,000 TRB reads per sample yielded a median approximately 2,500 distinct clonotypes.

Overall study results and limits: The T cell clusters were defined only in silico, without experimental functional validation. TRB repertoire shifts in secondary cytopenia and chronic lymphocytic leukemia mostly reflected lymphoma, not autoimmunity.

The germline V gene has CDR1 MNHNS and CDR2 SASEGT. The CDR3 has 16 residues. One tube held mixed TRB-A and TRB-B primer pools for touch-down PCR. Using the multiplex PCR reads, TCRdb records one entry per CDR3 protein without DNA. This listing includes some 6,800 distinct CDR3 sequences. To note about this clonotype: Its cognate antigen is unknown.

Each sample's input was 200 to 300 ng genomic DNA, roughly 40,000 genome equivalents. This sequence was found in a human donor with an autoimmune cytopenia or autoimmune hepatitis (not recorded which). The genes are TRBV6-1 and TRBJ2-7; as DNA is missing, the TRBD1 call by TCRdb cannot be tested. Sequenced sample: peripheral blood. The CDR3 is CASNSQVGVRAYEQYF.